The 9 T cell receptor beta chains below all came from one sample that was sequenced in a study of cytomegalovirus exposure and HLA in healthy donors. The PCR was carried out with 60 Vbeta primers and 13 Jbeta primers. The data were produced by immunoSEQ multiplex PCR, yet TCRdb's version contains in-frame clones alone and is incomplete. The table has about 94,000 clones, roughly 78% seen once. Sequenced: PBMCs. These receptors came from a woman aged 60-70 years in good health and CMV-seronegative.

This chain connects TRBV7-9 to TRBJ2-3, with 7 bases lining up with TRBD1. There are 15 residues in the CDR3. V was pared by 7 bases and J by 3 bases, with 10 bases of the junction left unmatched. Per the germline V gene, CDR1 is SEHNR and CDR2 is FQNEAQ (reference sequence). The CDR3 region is CASNSRGQRTDTQYF. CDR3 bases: TGTGCCAGCAACTCACGGGGACAGCGAACAGATACGCAGTATTTT.

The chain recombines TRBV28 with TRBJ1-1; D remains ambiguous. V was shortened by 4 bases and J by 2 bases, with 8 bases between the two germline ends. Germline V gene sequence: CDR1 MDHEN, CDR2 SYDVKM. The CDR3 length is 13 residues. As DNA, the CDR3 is TGTGCCAGCAGTTCCAGTCTCAACACTGAAGCTTTCTTT. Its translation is CASSSSLNTEAFF.

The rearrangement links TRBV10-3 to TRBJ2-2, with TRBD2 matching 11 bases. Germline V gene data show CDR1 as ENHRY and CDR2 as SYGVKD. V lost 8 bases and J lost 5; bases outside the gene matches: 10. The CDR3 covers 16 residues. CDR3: CAIGLGGLAVTGELFF. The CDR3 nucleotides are TGTGCCATCGGACTCGGGGGACTAGCGGTTACCGGGGAGCTGTTTTTT.

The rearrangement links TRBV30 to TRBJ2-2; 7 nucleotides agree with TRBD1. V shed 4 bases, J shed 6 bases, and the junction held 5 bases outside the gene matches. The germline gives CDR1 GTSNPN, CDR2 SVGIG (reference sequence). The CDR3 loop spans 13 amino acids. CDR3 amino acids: CAWNRQGAGELFF. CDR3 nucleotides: TGTGCCTGGAACAGGCAGGGGGCCGGGGAGCTGTTTTTT.

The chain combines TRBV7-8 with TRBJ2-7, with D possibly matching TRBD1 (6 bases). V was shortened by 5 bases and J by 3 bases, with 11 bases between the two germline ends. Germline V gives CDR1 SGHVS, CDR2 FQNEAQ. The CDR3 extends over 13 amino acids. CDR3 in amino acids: CASSPDRFYEQYF. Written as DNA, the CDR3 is TGTGCCAGCAGCCCGGACAGATTCTACGAGCAGTACTTC. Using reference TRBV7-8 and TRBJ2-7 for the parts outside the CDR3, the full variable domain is GAGVSQSPRYKVAKRGQDVALRCDPISGHVSLFWYQQALGQGPEFLTYFQNEAQLDKSGLPSDRFFAERPEGSVSTLKIQRTQQEDSAVYLCASSPDRFYEQYFGPGTRLTVT.

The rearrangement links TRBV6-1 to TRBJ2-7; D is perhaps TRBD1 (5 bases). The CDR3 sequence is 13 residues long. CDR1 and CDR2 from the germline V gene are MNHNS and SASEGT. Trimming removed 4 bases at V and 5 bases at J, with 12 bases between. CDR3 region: CASSGQGWNEQYF. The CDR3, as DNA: TGTGCCAGCAGTGGTCAGGGTTGGAACGAGCAGTACTTC.

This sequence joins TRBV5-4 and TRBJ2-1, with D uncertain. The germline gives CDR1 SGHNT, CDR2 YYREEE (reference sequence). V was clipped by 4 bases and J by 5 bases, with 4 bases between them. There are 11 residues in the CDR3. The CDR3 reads CASSHNNEQFF. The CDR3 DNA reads TGTGCCAGCAGCCACAACAATGAGCAGTTCTTC.

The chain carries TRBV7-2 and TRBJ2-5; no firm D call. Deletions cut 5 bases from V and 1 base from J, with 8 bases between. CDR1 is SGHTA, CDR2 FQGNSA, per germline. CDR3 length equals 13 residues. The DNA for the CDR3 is TGTGCCAGCAGCCCCCGGTCCCAAGAGACCCAGTACTTC. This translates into CASSPRSQETQYF.

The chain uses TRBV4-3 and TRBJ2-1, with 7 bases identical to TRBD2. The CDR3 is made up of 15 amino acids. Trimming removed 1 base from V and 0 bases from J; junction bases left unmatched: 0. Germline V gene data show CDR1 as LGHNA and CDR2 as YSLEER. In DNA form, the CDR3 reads TGCGCCAGCAGCCAAGGGGACTACTCCTACAATGAGCAGTTCTTC. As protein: CASSQGDYSYNEQFF.